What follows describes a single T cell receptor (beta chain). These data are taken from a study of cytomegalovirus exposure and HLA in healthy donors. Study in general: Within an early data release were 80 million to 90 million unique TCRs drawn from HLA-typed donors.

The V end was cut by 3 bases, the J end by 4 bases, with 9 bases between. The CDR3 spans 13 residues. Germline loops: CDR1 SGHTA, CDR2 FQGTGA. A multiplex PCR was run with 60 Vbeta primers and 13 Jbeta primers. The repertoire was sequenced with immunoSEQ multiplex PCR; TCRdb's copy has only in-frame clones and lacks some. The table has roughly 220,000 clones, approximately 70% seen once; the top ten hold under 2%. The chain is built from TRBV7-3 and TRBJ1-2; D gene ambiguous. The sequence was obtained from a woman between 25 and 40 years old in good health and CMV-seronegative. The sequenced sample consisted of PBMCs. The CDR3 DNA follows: TGTGCCAGCAGCTTCGAAGAGGGCTATGGCTACACCTTC. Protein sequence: CASSFEEGYGYTF.